Each of the 32 T cell receptor beta chains below was sequenced from the same sample in a study of T-cell reconstitution after alpha-beta-depleted transplantation in children. Preparation of the TCRbeta library used unique molecular identifiers. In TCRdb, the PCR reads were re-called with MiXCR into one record per CDR3 protein. The table shows about 610,000 distinct CDR3 sequences, with roughly a tenth occurring only once. Specimen: PBMCs from the stem cell graft donor, collected from the stem cell graft. The receptors were gathered from a human donor who donated a stem cell graft to a child with acute myeloid leukemia.

In its sample, this clonotype was seen a few times. The chain carries TRBV28 and TRBJ1-6, with TRBD1 identical over 7 bases. The CDR3 contains 15 residues. In germline, CDR1 is MDHEN, CDR2 SYDVKM. The CDR3 DNA is TGTGCTTCGGTTTGGACAGGAGGTTTGCGTTCACCCCTCCACTTT. It is translated as CASVWTGGLRSPLHF.

The chain uses TRBV29-1 and TRBJ2-3; D is undetermined. This CDR3 is 16 amino acids long. CDR1 and CDR2 (germline): SQVTM, ANQGSEA. The ends were cut back, 3 bases at V and 1 base at J, with 17 bases in the middle. DNA for the CDR3: TGCAGCGTTGATCCTAAGGGTATTAGTCGCACAGATACGCAGTATTTT. It codes for CSVDPKGISRTDTQYF.

CDR3 in amino acids: CASSESSGIGGRETQYF. The DNA of the CDR3 is TGTGCCAGCAGCGAGTCTAGCGGGATCGGTGGGAGAGAGACCCAGTACTTC. The rearrangement joins TRBV9 to TRBJ2-5; 9 nucleotides agree with TRBD2. After removal of 3 bases from V and 4 bases from J, the junction contained 13 bases not matched to a gene. CDR1 is SGDLS and CDR2 is YYNGEE in the germline V gene. The CDR3 spans 17 residues.

At least ten counts were recorded for this clonotype. The genes are TRBV24-1 and TRBJ2-7; 11 bases map to TRBD1. The CDR3 sequence is 15 residues long. V gave up 5 bases and J gave up 4 bases; unmatched junction bases: 6. Germline V lookup: CDR1 KGHDR, CDR2 SFDVKD. Here the CDR3 DNA reads TGTGCCACCAGTGCCTCAGGACAGGGGGCGTACGAGCAGTACTTC. Translating gives CATSASGQGAYEQYF.

This clonotype was counted a few times. The chain combines TRBV7-3 with TRBJ2-1, with D possibly being TRBD1 or TRBD2 (6 bases each). The CDR3 is 17 residues long. Germline CDR1 is SGHTA and CDR2 is FQGTGA. V was clipped by 2 bases and J by 6 bases, with 20 bases between them. This CDR3 reads CASSLGPLGGSINEQFF. The CDR3 DNA reads TGTGCCAGCAGCTTAGGGCCCCTAGGGGGGTCAATCAATGAGCAGTTCTTC.

This clonotype was counted between two and nine times. The chain is built from TRBV24-1 and TRBJ2-3; TRBD2 agrees at 13 bases. With 4 bases clipped from V and 4 bases from J, the junction kept 7 bases outside the gene matches. Germline V CDR1 and CDR2: KGHDR, SFDVKD. This CDR3 region has 17 residues. CDR3 coding DNA: TGTGCCACCAGTGACGCTCGGACTAGCGGGAGTTCAGATACGCAGTATTTT. Amino acids: CATSDARTSGSSDTQYF.

The table lists this clonotype with many counts. V is TRBV7-2 and J is TRBJ1-2, with no clear D. V was shortened by 2 bases and J by 8 bases, with 18 bases between the two germline ends. CDR3 size: 15 residues. CDR1 is SGHTA and CDR2 is FQGNSA in the germline V gene. The CDR3 nucleotides read TGTGCCAGCAGCTTATTTCTGATGGAGAAAGGGGGCTACACCTTC. Translation: CASSLFLMEKGGYTF.

This clonotype was observed many times. Here the CDR3 DNA reads TGTGCCAGCAGTTTAATATCGACGCAGTACTTC. Its protein is CASSLISTQYF. The chain recombines TRBV12-3 or TRBV12-4 with TRBJ2-7; D gene uncertain. Trimming cost V 2 bases and J 9 bases, with 8 bases left between them. The CDR3 has 11 residues.

This clonotype showed up just a few times. The chain recombines TRBV11-1 with TRBJ2-3, with TRBD2 matching 8 bases. This CDR3 contains 13 residues. The germline gives CDR1 SGHAT, CDR2 FQDESV (reference sequence). The trim removed 5 bases at V and 4 bases at J, leaving 2 bases unmatched. The CDR3 DNA is TGTGCCAGCAGCGGACTAGCCCCAGATACGCAGTATTTT. It specifies CASSGLAPDTQYF.

The CDR3 nucleotides read TGTGCCAGCAAAAGGGCGAAGCGGGAGGCTGCCTCCTACAATGAGCAGTTCTTC. Residues: CASKRAKREAASYNEQFF. V usage is TRBV2 and J usage is TRBJ2-1, with 9 bases identical to TRBD2. The germline V gene encodes CDR1 SNHLY and CDR2 FYNNEI. CDR3 length: 18 amino acids. V trimming: 7 bases; J trimming: 0 bases; junction bases outside the gene matches: 13.

The chain links TRBV5-1 to TRBJ2-7; D is unclear. The CDR3 contains 13 residues. Trimming left V 1 base short and J 4 bases short, with 9 bases between. Per the germline V gene, CDR1 is SGHRS and CDR2 is YFSETQ. The CDR3 nucleotides are TGCGCCAGCAGCTTGATCCAAAGTTACGAGCAGTACTTC. It encodes CASSLIQSYEQYF.

The chain uses TRBV5-1 and TRBJ1-2; D not certain. Between the trimmed V and J ends, which lost 3 bases and 8 bases, there was a span of 20 bases. The CDR3 is 15 amino acids. The germline V gene encodes CDR1 SGHRS and CDR2 YFSETQ. Written as DNA, the CDR3 is TGCGCCAGCAGCTACTTCGACCCGTCAGCGGGCGGCTACACCTTC. It yields the protein CASSYFDPSAGGYTF.

The sample holds many counts of this clonotype. The V and J genes are TRBV20-1 and TRBJ2-2, with 8 bases that match TRBD1. Germline CDR1 and CDR2: DFQATT and SNEGSKA (reference sequence). The CDR3 runs 14 residues. The V gene end was trimmed by 4 bases and the J gene end by 1 base; junction bases not matched to a gene: 2. CDR3 coding DNA: TGCAGTGCTACCGGGACAGGGAACACCGGGGAGCTGTTTTTT. This translates into CSATGTGNTGELFF.

The chain has TRBV3-1 and TRBJ2-1; 7 bases are a match to TRBD2. The germline V gene has CDR1 LGHDT and CDR2 YNNKEL (reference sequence). The CDR3 is 16 amino acids. V shed 1 base, J shed 6 bases, and the junction held 9 bases outside the gene matches. The CDR3 reads CASSQGDYRSINEQFF. For the CDR3, the DNA is TGTGCCAGCAGCCAAGGGGACTATAGATCAATCAATGAGCAGTTCTTC.

This clonotype was counted only a few times. The chain is built from TRBV5-1 and TRBJ2-7; possibly TRBD1 for D (5 bases). Germline V gives CDR1 SGHRS, CDR2 YFSETQ. The V and J ends lost 4 bases and 5 bases respectively, with 19 bases between them. This CDR3 has 15 residues. Written as DNA, the CDR3 is TGCGCCAGCAGCGCGGTGCTAGGGGCCAGCGACGAGCAGTACTTC. Translation gives CASSAVLGASDEQYF.

This clonotype came up a few times. CDR3 loop: CSASLAGEVFYEQYF. CDR3 coding DNA: TGCAGTGCTAGTCTCGCCGGAGAGGTCTTCTACGAGCAGTACTTC. The chain combines TRBV20-1 with TRBJ2-7; D uncertain. The CDR3 consists of 15 residues. V lost 3 bases to trimming and J lost 3 bases, with 18 bases between them. The germline V gene has CDR1 DFQATT and CDR2 SNEGSKA (reference sequence).

This clonotype occurred many times. V is TRBV5-1 and J is TRBJ2-5; D unclear. The V gene lost 3 bases and the J gene lost 4 bases, with 10 bases spanning the gap. CDR1 is SGHRS, CDR2 YFSETQ, per germline. This CDR3 comprises 13 residues. CDR3 DNA: TGCGCCAGCAGCTCTGACTCACTAGAGACCCAGTACTTC. The encoded protein is CASSSDSLETQYF.

This clonotype was counted at least ten times. The rearrangement links TRBV20-1 to TRBJ2-7; perhaps TRBD1 as D (5 bases). The CDR3 is made up of 12 amino acids. V shed 4 bases and J shed 0 bases, with 7 bases lying between them. Germline V gives CDR1 DFQATT, CDR2 SNEGSKA (reference sequence). In DNA form, the CDR3 reads TGCAGTGCTACTAGGGGCTCCTACGAGCAGTACTTC. It yields the protein CSATRGSYEQYF.

CDR3 protein: CSVRTSGFGQYF. The CDR3 DNA is TGCAGCGTGAGGACTAGCGGGTTTGGGCAGTACTTC. The chain recombines TRBV29-1 with TRBJ2-7, with TRBD2 matching over 11 bases. The J segment lost 9 bases and the V segment lost 6 bases, leaving 7 bases of the junction unmatched. CDR3 length: 12 amino acids. Germline CDR1 SQVTM, CDR2 ANQGSEA.

The rearrangement joins TRBV5-6 to TRBJ2-7, with 8 bases lining up with TRBD2. CDR3 length equals 13 residues. Germline CDR1 is SGHDT and CDR2 is YYEEEE. V was clipped by 2 bases and J by 6 bases; unmatched bases: 4. Written as DNA, the CDR3 is TGTGCCAGCAGCTTCGGGAGGGAGGGCGAGCAGTACTTC. Protein: CASSFGREGEQYF.

The table lists this clonotype with a few counts. The V call is TRBV15, the J call TRBJ2-2, with D uncertain. The CDR3 sequence is 15 residues long. Germline V lookup: CDR1 LNHNV, CDR2 YYDKDF (reference sequence). Trimming took 5 bases from V and 0 from J, leaving 10 bases between them. The CDR3 region is CATSRTDPNTGELFF. The CDR3 nucleotides are TGTGCCACCAGCCGTACCGACCCGAACACCGGGGAGCTGTTTTTT.

This sequence joins TRBV7-3 and TRBJ2-2; TRBD2 matches 11 bases. The V gene's germline CDR1 is SGHTA and CDR2 FQGTGA. Trimming cost V 5 bases and J 5 bases; bases outside gene matches: 7. The CDR3 sequence is 16 residues long. DNA for the CDR3: TGTGCCAGCAGCCACCTAGCGGGAGGCGGGACCGGGGAGCTGTTTTTT. It translates to CASSHLAGGGTGELFF.

The rearrangement joins TRBV4-1 to TRBJ2-3; weak D call: TRBD1 (5 bases). CDR3 length: 15 residues. Trimming removed 3 bases at V and 8 bases at J, with 18 bases between. Germline lookup yields CDR1 MGHRA and CDR2 YSYEKL. The CDR3 nucleotides are TGCGCCAGCAGCCATGGGGATAGGGGCAGAGGTACGCAGTATTTT. The encoded protein is CASSHGDRGRGTQYF.

The CDR3 DNA sequence: TGTGCCAGCAGCGAAATAGCGGGAGGGTGGGCAGATACGCAGTATTTT. Translating it yields CASSEIAGGWADTQYF. The chain carries TRBV11-2 and TRBJ2-3; 11 positions match TRBD2. Per germline, CDR1 SGHAT and CDR2 FQNNGV. The CDR3 contains 16 residues. The junction had 8 bases not matched to a gene; V was cut back by 5 bases and J by 4 bases.

This clonotype was observed at least ten times. The genes are TRBV12-3 or TRBV12-4 and TRBJ1-5, with 7 bases matching TRBD1. The CDR3 is 13 amino acids. J lost 7 bases, V lost 1 base, and 1 base had no gene match. The CDR3 here is CASSLGGGQPQHF. Here the CDR3 DNA reads TGTGCCAGCAGTTTAGGAGGGGGCCAGCCCCAGCATTTT.

About this clonotype: This CDR3 fails to terminate in the conserved phenylalanine or tryptophan, so it likely reflects a read error. This sequence joins TRBV14 and TRBJ2-1; D is unresolved. The V and J ends lost 1 base and 0 bases respectively, with 7 bases between them. This CDR3 has 15 amino acids. CDR1 is SGHDN and CDR2 is FVKESK in the germline V gene. The CDR3 region has the DNA TGTGCCAGCAGCCAAGGTACAAGCTCCTACAATGAGCAGTTCTCC. Amino acids: CASSQGTSSYNEQFS.

This clonotype was seen ten or more times. The rearrangement uses TRBV27 and TRBJ2-7; 7 nucleotides align to TRBD1. V dropped 4 bases and J dropped 3; count of bases not matched to a gene: 6. The V gene's germline CDR1 is MNHEY and CDR2 SMNVEV (reference sequence). There are 14 residues in the CDR3. The CDR3 DNA reads as TGTGCCAGCAGTTACAGGGGTCTCTTCTACGAGCAGTACTTC. Its translation is CASSYRGLFYEQYF.

This clonotype qualifies as medium-sized (0.01 to 0.1%). The V call is TRBV20-1, the J call TRBJ2-1; perhaps TRBD2 as D (5 bases). The length of the CDR3 is 14 residues. Deletions cut 5 bases from V and 5 bases from J, with 16 bases between. Per germline, CDR1 DFQATT and CDR2 SNEGSKA (reference sequence). CDR3 residues: CSAPLTRSHNEQFF. In nucleotides, the CDR3 is TGCAGTGCTCCCCTCACTAGAAGTCACAATGAGCAGTTCTTC.

The table lists this clonotype with a few counts. The chain joins TRBV7-2 to TRBJ2-1, with 11 positions matching TRBD2. This CDR3 is 14 amino acids long. V shed 5 bases and J 9 bases; nucleotides not matched to a gene: 6. The germline CDR1 and CDR2 sequences are SGHTA and FQGNSA. CDR3 in DNA: TGTGCCAGCAGCGCGGGACTAGCGGTTAGTGAGCAGTTCTTC. Its translation: CASSAGLAVSEQFF. The full variable domain, with the rest looked up from reference TRBV7-2 and TRBJ2-1, is GAGVSQSPSNKVTEKGKDVELRCDPISGHTALYWYRQSLGQGLEFLIYFQGNSAPDKSGLPSDRFSAERTGGSVSTLTIQRTQQEDSAVYLCASSAGLAVSEQFFGPGTRLTVL.

This clonotype has at least ten counts. An end of the junction differs from the germline gene, which may be a read error. V is TRBV7-3 and J is TRBJ2-2; either TRBD1 or TRBD2 may supply D (6 bases each). Germline V CDR1 and CDR2: SGHTA, FQGTGA. There are 15 residues in the CDR3. The CDR3 nucleotides are TGTGCCAGCACCTTAGGGGGGCAGTTTACCGGGGAGCTGTTTTTT. This sequence encodes CASTLGGQFTGELFF.

This clonotype was recorded many times. The chain has TRBV28 and TRBJ2-1; 15 nucleotides align to TRBD2. CDR3 length: 15 residues. Germline V gives CDR1 MDHEN, CDR2 SYDVKM. The V and J ends lost 3 bases and 9 bases, in that order; junction bases with no gene match: 3. This chain's CDR3 is CASSFPGLAGGEQFF. CDR3 sequence (DNA): TGTGCCAGCAGTTTCCCGGGACTAGCGGGAGGTGAGCAGTTCTTC.

This clonotype appeared a few times. The chain employs TRBV29-1 and TRBJ2-7, with D perhaps TRBD1 (6 bases). V shed 4 bases and J shed 3 bases, with 22 bases lying between them. The CDR3 sequence is 16 residues long. Germline lookup yields CDR1 SQVTM and CDR2 ANQGSEA. The CDR3 loop is CSVVLYQQGSNYEQYF. As DNA, the CDR3 is TGCAGCGTTGTCTTGTACCAGCAGGGGTCCAACTACGAGCAGTACTTC.